The 17 T cell receptor beta chains below come from one sample, sequenced in a study of T-cell reconstitution after alpha-beta-depleted transplantation in children. The TCRbeta library incorporated unique molecular identifiers. A single record per CDR3 protein comes from TCRdb applying MiXCR to the PCR reads. In the table there are about 460,000 distinct CDR3 sequences, around 12% of which are singletons. The material sequenced was PBMCs from the stem cell graft donor, taken from the stem cell graft. These receptors originate from a human donor who donated a stem cell graft to a child with combined immunodeficiency.

This sequence joins TRBV20-1 and TRBJ2-5; D unclear. V was pared by 2 bases and J by 1 base, with 17 bases between. The V gene's germline CDR1 is DFQATT and CDR2 SNEGSKA (reference sequence). The CDR3 extends over 16 amino acids. The CDR3 here is CSARLPLDVLQETQYF. The DNA for the CDR3 is TGCAGTGCTAGACTCCCTCTGGACGTCCTCCAAGAGACCCAGTACTTC.

The chain carries TRBV6-6 and TRBJ2-3; the D is unclear. Per germline, CDR1 MNHNY and CDR2 SVGAGI (reference sequence). Trimming stripped 7 bases from V and 2 bases from J, with 10 bases between. The CDR3 covers 13 residues. CDR3: CASKLEFTDTQYF. DNA for the CDR3: TGTGCCAGCAAATTGGAGTTCACAGATACGCAGTATTTT.

The chain is built from TRBV19 and TRBJ1-1; D is possibly TRBD1 (5 bases). Trimming removed 5 bases from V and 7 bases from J, with 14 bases in between. This CDR3 has 13 residues. Germline CDR1 LNHDA, CDR2 SQIVND (reference sequence). DNA of the CDR3: TGTGCCAGTAGTGCGGACACCTGGGGTGAAGCTTTCTTT. This translates into CASSADTWGEAFF.

This clonotype appeared a few times. This sequence joins TRBV24-1 and TRBJ1-1, with D hard to call. V shed 2 bases and J shed 3 bases, with 6 bases lying between them. In germline, CDR1 is KGHDR, CDR2 SFDVKD. The CDR3 totals 13 residues. CDR3: CATSDYGDTEAFF. The CDR3 bases are TGTGCCACCAGTGATTACGGCGACACTGAAGCTTTCTTT.

This clonotype appeared a few times. The chain combines TRBV7-9 with TRBJ2-1, with D perhaps assigned TRBD1 or TRBD2 (5 bases each). Germline CDR1 is SEHNR and CDR2 is FQNEAQ (reference sequence). V lost 10 bases, J lost 10 bases, and 23 bases lay in between. This CDR3 comprises 14 residues. CDR3 sequence (DNA): TGTGCCATTTCCCGGGGCAACCTTTTGGACGAGCAGTTCTTC. Translating it yields CAISRGNLLDEQFF. Filled out from reference TRBV7-9 and TRBJ2-1, the complete variable domain reads DTGVSQNPRHKITKRGQNVTFRCDPISEHNRLYWYRQTLGQGPEFLTYFQNEAQLEKSRLLSDRFSAERPKGSFSTLEIQRTEQGDSAMYLCAISRGNLLDEQFFGPGTRLTVL.

There are many counts of this clonotype. The chain employs TRBV27 and TRBJ1-2; D possibly corresponds to TRBD1 (5 bases). This CDR3 is built from 13 residues. In germline, CDR1 is MNHEY, CDR2 SMNVEV (reference sequence). V was shortened by 3 bases and J by 5 bases, with 10 bases between the two germline ends. CDR3 protein: CASSLCREYGYTF. The CDR3 nucleotides read TGTGCCAGCAGTTTGTGCAGGGAATATGGCTACACCTTC.

This clonotype was seen many times. V usage is TRBV5-1 and J usage is TRBJ2-1; 12 bases match TRBD1. V gave up 3 bases and J gave up 9 bases; unmatched junction bases: 4. The germline V gene encodes CDR1 SGHRS and CDR2 YFSETQ. The CDR3 has 14 amino acids. In DNA form, the CDR3 reads TGCGCCAGCAGCTGGGGACAGGGGGCGTTTGAGCAGTTCTTC. This translates into CASSWGQGAFEQFF.

The V and J genes are TRBV18 and TRBJ1-1; TRBD1 might be the D (6 bases). Germline V gene sequence: CDR1 KGHSH, CDR2 LQKENI. CDR3 length: 16 residues. Trimming stripped 5 bases from V and 5 bases from J, with 21 bases between. The chain's CDR3 is CASSGWGTGRGTEAFF. Written as DNA, the CDR3 is TGTGCCAGCTCAGGTTGGGGAACAGGGCGAGGTACTGAAGCTTTCTTT.

This clonotype was seen a few times. The chain links TRBV9 to TRBJ2-7; no reliable D call. The V end was cut by 0 bases, the J end by 2 bases, with 9 bases between. Germline loops: CDR1 SGDLS, CDR2 YYNGEE. The CDR3 runs to 14 residues. The chain's CDR3 is CASSVDGSTYEQYF. The CDR3, as DNA: TGTGCCAGCAGCGTAGACGGGTCCACCTACGAGCAGTACTTC.

The table lists this clonotype with many counts. The chain uses TRBV5-5 and TRBJ1-1; 8 positions match TRBD1. Trimming at V came to 2 bases and at J to 0 bases, leaving 3 bases not matched to a gene. Per the germline V gene, CDR1 is SGHKS and CDR2 is YYEKEE (reference sequence). This CDR3 is built from 15 residues. The CDR3 DNA follows: TGTGCCAGCAGCTTCCACAGGGGGGTGAACACTGAAGCTTTCTTT. Its protein product is CASSFHRGVNTEAFF.

In this sample, this clonotype turned up many times. The chain employs TRBV4-3 and TRBJ2-1; TRBD2 matches 7 bases. Trimming took 1 base from V and 0 from J; bases not matched to a gene: 6. Germline CDR1 LGHNA, CDR2 YSLEER. This CDR3 has 17 amino acids. DNA of the CDR3: TGCGCCAGCAGCCAAGTGGGACTACTCAGCTCCTACAATGAGCAGTTCTTC. Translation: CASSQVGLLSSYNEQFF.

The V gene is TRBV7-3, the J gene TRBJ2-1; 7 positions match TRBD2. The trim removed 2 bases at V and 0 bases at J, leaving 4 bases unmatched. The V gene's germline CDR1 is SGHTA and CDR2 FQGTGA. The CDR3 has 16 residues. CDR3: CASSLWGGSSYNEQFF. The DNA of the CDR3 is TGTGCCAGCAGCTTATGGGGCGGGAGCTCCTACAATGAGCAGTTCTTC.

The chain uses TRBV30 and TRBJ1-5, with D perhaps matching TRBD1 (6 bases). CDR3 size: 12 residues. The ends were cut back, 5 bases at V and 3 bases at J, with 8 bases in the middle. Germline-derived CDR1 and CDR2 are GTSNPN and SVGIG (reference sequence). The CDR3: CAWGQNNQPQHF. The CDR3 nucleotides read TGTGCCTGGGGACAGAACAATCAGCCCCAGCATTTT. The full variable domain, in which reference TRBV30 and TRBJ1-5 provide the parts outside the CDR3, is SQTIHQWPATLVQPVGSPLSLECTVEGTSNPNLYWYRQAAGRGLQLLFYSVGIGQISSEVPQNLSASRPQDRQFILSSKKLLLSDSGFYLCAWGQNNQPQHFGDGTRLSIL.

The rearrangement uses TRBV30 and TRBJ1-5; D unclear. Per germline, CDR1 GTSNPN and CDR2 SVGIG (reference sequence). The length of the CDR3 is 15 residues. With 0 bases removed from V and 0 bases from J, the gap between germline ends came to 9 bases. CDR3 region: CAWSVGGYSNQPQHF. CDR3 bases: TGTGCCTGGAGTGTAGGAGGGTATAGCAATCAGCCCCAGCATTTT.

This clonotype was recorded many times. The chain links TRBV29-1 to TRBJ2-2; D is undetermined. Per germline, CDR1 SQVTM and CDR2 ANQGSEA. The ends were cut back, 0 bases at V and 5 bases at J, with 10 bases in the middle. The CDR3 covers 14 residues. The DNA for the CDR3 is TGCAGCGTTGAAGAGGGTGATGGGACCGGGGAGCTGTTTTTT. Encoded protein: CSVEEGDGTGELFF.

About this clonotype itself: A much more abundant neighbour one base away suggests this may be a read error. The chain links TRBV11-1 to TRBJ2-3, with 14 bases aligning to TRBD2. The CDR3 runs to 18 residues. Germline V gives CDR1 SGHAT, CDR2 FQDESV (reference sequence). This CDR3 reads CASSLGLAGAVPTDTRYF. The CDR3 DNA reads TGTGCCAGCAGCCTGGGACTAGCGGGGGCGGTCCCCACAGATACGCGGTATTTT. Combining the CDR3 with reference TRBV11-1 and TRBJ2-3 gives the whole variable domain EAEVAQSPRYKITEKSQAVAFWCDPISGHATLYWYRQILGQGPELLVQFQDESVVDDSQLPKDRFSAERLKGVDSTLKIQPAELGDSAMYLCASSLGLAGAVPTDTRYFGPGTRLTVL.

This clonotype was seen more than once but under ten times. This chain joins TRBV9 and TRBJ2-2; the match to TRBD2 covers 7 bases. J was trimmed by 6 bases and V by 3 bases; bases with no gene match: 5. CDR3 length: 14 residues. Germline CDR1 is SGDLS and CDR2 is YYNGEE. The chain's CDR3 is CASSAPTSAGELFF. The CDR3 DNA is TGTGCCAGCAGCGCCCCAACTAGCGCCGGGGAGCTGTTTTTT.